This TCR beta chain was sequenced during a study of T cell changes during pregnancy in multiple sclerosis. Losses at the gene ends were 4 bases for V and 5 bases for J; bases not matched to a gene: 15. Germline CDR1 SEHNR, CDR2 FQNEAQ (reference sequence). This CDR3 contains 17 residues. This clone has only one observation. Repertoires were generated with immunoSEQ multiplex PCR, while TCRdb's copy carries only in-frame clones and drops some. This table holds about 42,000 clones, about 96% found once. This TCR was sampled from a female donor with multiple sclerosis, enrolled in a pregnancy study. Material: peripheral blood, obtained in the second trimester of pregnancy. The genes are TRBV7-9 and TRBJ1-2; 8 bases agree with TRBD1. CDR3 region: CASSSIPSRGRDYGYTF. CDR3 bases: TGTGCCAGCAGCTCGATCCCGTCCAGGGGGCGCGATTATGGCTACACCTTC.